This T cell receptor (beta chain) was sequenced for a study of cytomegalovirus exposure and HLA in healthy donors. Broader study findings: Altogether, 164 TCR beta chains were recorded as cytomegalovirus-associated. Diagnosis of cytomegalovirus status made by the classifier reportedly showed high specificity and sensitivity.

Method: immunoSEQ multiplex PCR; TCRdb's copy keeps in-frame clones and lacks some. The sample records about 60,000 clones, 90% to 96% being singletons. J was trimmed by 0 bases and V by 2 bases; bases with no gene match: 4. Germline V gene data show CDR1 as LGHNA and CDR2 as YSLEER. This CDR3 comprises 16 residues. The donors belonged to the roughly 110-subject validation cohort, separate from the approximately 700-subject first cohort. A word on this clone: Its antigen is still unknown.

The J gene is TRBJ2-3, the V gene TRBV4-3, with 8 bases fitting TRBD2. This TCR was recovered from a woman in her late teens or twenties in good health and CMV-seronegative. The specimen sequenced was PBMCs. The CDR3 region is CASSQLAGSSTDTQYF. Written as DNA, the CDR3 is TGCGCCAGCAGCCAACTAGCGGGCTCTAGCACAGATACGCAGTATTTT.